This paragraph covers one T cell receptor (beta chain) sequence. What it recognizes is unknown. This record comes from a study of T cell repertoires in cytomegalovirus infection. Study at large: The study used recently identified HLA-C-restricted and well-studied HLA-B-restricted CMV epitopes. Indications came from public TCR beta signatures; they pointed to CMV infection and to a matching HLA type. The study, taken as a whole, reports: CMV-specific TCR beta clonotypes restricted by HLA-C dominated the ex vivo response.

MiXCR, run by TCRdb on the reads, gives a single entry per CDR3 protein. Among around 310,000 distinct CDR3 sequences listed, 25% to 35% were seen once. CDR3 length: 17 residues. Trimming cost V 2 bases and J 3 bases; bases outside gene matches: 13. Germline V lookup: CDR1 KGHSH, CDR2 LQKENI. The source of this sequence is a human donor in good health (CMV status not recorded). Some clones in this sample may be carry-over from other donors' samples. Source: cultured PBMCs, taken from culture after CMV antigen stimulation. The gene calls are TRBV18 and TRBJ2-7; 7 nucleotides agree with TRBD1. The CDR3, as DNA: TGTGCCAGCTCACCAGAGGGTTTAAACCGGGACAGCTACGAGCAGTACTTC. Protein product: CASSPEGLNRDSYEQYF.